The T cell receptor (beta chain) described here comes from a study of blood T cell repertoires in COVID-19. Trimming stripped 1 base from V and 9 bases from J, with 13 bases between. The CDR3 is made up of 14 amino acids. Germline lookup yields CDR1 SEHNR and CDR2 FQNEAQ (reference sequence). How the authors handled the data: Estimates of nucleated cell counts were drawn from the amplification of reference gene primers. The assay was immunoSEQ multiplex PCR, and TCRdb's table has in-frame clones only and misses some. V, J and clone size were drawn from that table, and D and trimming were deduced from the DNA. The sample yields around 180,000 clones, approximately 83% seen once.

This chain links TRBV7-9 with TRBJ1-5; D is uncertain. Sample: peripheral blood. The receptor was isolated from a human donor with active or convalescent COVID-19. The donor label of this sample is uncertain. CDR3 nucleotides: TGTGCCAGCAGCTTAGGAGCCGGTGAGGGGCCCCAGCATTTT. Translation: CASSLGAGEGPQHF.